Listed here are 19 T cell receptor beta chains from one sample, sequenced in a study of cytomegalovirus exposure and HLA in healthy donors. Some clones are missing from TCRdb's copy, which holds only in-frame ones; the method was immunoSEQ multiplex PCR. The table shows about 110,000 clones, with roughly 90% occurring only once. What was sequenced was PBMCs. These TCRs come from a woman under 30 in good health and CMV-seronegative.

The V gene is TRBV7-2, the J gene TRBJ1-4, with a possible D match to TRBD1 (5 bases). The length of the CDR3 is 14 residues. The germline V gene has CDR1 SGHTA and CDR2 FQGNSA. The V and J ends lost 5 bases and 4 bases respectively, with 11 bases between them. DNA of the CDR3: TGTGCCAGCAGCGCGGGGGTGGGTAATGAAAAACTGTTTTTT. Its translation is CASSAGVGNEKLFF.

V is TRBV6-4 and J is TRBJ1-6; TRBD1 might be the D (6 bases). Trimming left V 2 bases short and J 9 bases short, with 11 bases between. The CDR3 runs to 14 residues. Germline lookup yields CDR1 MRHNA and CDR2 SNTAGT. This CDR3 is CASSDGGASSPLHF. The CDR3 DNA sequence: TGTGCCAGCAGTGACGGGGGGGCGAGTTCACCCCTCCACTTT.

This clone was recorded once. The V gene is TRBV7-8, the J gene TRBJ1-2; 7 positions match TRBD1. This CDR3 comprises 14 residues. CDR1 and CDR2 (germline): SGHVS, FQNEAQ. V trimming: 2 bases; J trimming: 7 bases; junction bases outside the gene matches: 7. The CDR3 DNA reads TGTGCCAGCAGCTTATGGGGACAGAAGCGTGGCTACACCTTC. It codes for CASSLWGQKRGYTF.

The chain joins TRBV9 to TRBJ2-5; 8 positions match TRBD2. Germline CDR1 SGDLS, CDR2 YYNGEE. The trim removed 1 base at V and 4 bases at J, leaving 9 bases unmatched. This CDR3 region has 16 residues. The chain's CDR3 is CASSVQTGGPRETQYF. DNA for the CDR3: TGTGCCAGCAGCGTACAAACGGGAGGGCCGAGAGAGACCCAGTACTTC. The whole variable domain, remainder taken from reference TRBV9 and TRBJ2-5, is DSGVTQTPKHLITATGQRVTLRCSPRSGDLSVYWYQQSLDQGLQFLIQYYNGEERAKGNILERFSAQQFPDLHSELNLSSLELGDSALYFCASSVQTGGPRETQYFGPGTRLLVL.

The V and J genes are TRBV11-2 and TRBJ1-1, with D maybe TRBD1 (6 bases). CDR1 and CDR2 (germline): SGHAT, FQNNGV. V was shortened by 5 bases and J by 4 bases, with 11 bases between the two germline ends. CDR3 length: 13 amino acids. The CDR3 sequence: CASSKGVGTEAFF. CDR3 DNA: TGTGCCAGCAGCAAGGGGGTGGGCACTGAAGCTTTCTTT.

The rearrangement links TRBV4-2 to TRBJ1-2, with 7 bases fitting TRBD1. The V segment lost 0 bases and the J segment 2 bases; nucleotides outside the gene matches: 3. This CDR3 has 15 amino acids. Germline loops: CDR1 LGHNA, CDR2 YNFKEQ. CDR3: CASSQDDRVNYGYTF. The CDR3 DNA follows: TGTGCCAGCAGCCAAGATGACAGGGTGAACTATGGCTACACCTTC.

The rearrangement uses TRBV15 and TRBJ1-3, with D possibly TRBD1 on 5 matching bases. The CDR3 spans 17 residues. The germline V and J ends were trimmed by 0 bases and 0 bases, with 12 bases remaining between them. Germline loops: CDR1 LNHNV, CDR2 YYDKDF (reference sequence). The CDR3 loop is CATSRDRQRLSGNTIYF. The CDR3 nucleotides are TGTGCCACCAGCAGAGATCGACAGCGACTCTCTGGAAACACCATATATTTT.

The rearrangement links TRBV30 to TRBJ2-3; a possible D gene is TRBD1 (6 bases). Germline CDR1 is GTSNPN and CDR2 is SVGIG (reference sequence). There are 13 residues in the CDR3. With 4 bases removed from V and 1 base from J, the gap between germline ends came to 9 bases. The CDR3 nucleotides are TGTGCCTGGAAAGGACAGCGCACAGATACGCAGTATTTT. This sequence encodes CAWKGQRTDTQYF.

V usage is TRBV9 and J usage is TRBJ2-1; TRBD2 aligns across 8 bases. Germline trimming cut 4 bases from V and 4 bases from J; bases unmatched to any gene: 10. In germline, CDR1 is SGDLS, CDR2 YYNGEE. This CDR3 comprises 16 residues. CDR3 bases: TGTGCCAGCAGCCCAGGTGGGGGACTAGATTACAATGAGCAGTTCTTC. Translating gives CASSPGGGLDYNEQFF. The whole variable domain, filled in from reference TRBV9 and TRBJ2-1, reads DSGVTQTPKHLITATGQRVTLRCSPRSGDLSVYWYQQSLDQGLQFLIQYYNGEERAKGNILERFSAQQFPDLHSELNLSSLELGDSALYFCASSPGGGLDYNEQFFGPGTRLTVL.

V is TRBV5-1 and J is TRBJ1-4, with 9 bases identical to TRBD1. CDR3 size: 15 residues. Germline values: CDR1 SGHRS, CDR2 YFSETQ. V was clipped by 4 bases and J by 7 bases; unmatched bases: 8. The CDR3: CASSRRTGEGEKLFF. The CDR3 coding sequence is TGCGCCAGCAGCCGGAGGACAGGGGAAGGTGAAAAACTGTTTTTT.

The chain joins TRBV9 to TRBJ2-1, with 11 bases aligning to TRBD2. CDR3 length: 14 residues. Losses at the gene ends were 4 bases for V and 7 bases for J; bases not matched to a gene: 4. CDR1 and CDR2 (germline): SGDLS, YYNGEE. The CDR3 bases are TGTGCCAGCAGCTTCGGACTAGCGGGTAATGAGCAGTTCTTC. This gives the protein CASSFGLAGNEQFF.

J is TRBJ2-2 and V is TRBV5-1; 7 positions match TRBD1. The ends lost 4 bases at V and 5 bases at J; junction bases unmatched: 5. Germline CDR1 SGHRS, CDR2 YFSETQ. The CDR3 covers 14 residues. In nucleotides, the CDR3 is TGCGCCAGCAGCCCTACAGGGGAAACCGGGGAGCTGTTTTTT. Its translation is CASSPTGETGELFF.

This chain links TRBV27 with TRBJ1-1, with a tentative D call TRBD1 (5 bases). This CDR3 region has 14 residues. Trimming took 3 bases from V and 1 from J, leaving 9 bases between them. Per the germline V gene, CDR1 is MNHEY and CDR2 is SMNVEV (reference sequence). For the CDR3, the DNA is TGTGCCAGCAGTTTTGGGGGGGGGAACACTGAAGCTTTCTTT. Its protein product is CASSFGGGNTEAFF.

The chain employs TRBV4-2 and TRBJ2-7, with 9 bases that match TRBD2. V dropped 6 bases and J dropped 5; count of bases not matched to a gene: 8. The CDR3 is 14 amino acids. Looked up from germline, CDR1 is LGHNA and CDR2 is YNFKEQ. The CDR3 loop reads CASRGGGGDDEQYF. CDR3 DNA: TGTGCCAGCAGGGGAGGCGGGGGGGACGACGAGCAGTACTTC.

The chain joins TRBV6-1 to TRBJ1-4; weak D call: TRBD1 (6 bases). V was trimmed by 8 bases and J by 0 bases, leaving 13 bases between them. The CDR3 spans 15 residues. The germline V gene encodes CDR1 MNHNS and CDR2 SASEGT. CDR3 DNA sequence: TGTGCCAGCTGCAGGACAGCCACAACTAATGAAAAACTGTTTTTT. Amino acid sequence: CASCRTATTNEKLFF.

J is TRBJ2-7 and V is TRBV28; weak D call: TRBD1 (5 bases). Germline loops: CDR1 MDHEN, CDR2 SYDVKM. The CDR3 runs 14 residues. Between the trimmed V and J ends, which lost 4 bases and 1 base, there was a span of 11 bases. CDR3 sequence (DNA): TGTGCCAGCAGTTGGGGCGCTGGGTCCTACGAGCAGTACTTC. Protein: CASSWGAGSYEQYF.

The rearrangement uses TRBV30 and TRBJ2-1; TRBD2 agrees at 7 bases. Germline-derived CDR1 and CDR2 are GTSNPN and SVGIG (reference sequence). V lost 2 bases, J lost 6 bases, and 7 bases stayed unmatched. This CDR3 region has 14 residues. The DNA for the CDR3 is TGTGCCTGGAGTTTTAGCGGGTCATTCAATGAGCAGTTCTTC. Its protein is CAWSFSGSFNEQFF.

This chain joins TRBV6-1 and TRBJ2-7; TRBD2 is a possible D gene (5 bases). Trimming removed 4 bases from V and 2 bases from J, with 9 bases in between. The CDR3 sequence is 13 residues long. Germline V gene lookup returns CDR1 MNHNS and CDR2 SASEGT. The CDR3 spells CASSVPGTYEQYF. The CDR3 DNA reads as TGTGCCAGCAGTGTCCCCGGGACCTACGAGCAGTACTTC.

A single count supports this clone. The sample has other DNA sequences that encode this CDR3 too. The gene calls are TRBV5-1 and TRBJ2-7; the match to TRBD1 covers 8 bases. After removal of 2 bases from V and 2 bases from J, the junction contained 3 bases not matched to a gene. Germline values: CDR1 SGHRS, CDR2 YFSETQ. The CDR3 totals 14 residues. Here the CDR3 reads CASSLGQGPYEQYF. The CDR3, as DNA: TGCGCCAGCAGCTTAGGACAGGGACCCTACGAGCAGTACTTC.